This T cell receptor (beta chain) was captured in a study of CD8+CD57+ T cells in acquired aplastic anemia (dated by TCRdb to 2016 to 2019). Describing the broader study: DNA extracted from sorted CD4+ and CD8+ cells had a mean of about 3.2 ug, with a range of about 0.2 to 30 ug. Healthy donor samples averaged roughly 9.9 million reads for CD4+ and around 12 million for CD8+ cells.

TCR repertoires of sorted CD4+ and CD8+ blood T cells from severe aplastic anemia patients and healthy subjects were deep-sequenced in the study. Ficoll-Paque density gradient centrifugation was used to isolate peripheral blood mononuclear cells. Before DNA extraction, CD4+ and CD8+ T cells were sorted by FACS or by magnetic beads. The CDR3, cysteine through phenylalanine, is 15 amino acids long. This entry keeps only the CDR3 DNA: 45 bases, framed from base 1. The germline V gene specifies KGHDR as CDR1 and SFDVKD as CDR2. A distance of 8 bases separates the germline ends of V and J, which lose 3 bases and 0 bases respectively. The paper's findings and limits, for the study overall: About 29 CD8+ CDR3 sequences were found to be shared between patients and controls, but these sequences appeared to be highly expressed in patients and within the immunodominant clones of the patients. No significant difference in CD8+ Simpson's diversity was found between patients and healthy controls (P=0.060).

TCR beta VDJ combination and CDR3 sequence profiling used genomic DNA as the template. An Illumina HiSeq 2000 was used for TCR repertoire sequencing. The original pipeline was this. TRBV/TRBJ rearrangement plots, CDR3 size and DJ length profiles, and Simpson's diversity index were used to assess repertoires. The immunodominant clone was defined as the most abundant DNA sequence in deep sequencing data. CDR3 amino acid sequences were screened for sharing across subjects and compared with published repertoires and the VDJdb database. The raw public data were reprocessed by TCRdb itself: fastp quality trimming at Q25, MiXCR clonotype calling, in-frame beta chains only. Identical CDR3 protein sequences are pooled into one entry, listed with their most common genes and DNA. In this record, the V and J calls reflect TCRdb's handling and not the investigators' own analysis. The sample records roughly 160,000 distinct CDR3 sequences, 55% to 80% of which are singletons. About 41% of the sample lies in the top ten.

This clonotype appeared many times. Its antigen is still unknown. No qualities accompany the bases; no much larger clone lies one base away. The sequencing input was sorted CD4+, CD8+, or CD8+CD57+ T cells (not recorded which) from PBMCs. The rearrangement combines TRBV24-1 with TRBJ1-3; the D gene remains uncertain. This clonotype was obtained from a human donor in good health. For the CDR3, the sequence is CATSDIGDSGNTIYF. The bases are TGTGCCACCAGTGATATCGGGGACTCTGGAAACACCATATATTTT.